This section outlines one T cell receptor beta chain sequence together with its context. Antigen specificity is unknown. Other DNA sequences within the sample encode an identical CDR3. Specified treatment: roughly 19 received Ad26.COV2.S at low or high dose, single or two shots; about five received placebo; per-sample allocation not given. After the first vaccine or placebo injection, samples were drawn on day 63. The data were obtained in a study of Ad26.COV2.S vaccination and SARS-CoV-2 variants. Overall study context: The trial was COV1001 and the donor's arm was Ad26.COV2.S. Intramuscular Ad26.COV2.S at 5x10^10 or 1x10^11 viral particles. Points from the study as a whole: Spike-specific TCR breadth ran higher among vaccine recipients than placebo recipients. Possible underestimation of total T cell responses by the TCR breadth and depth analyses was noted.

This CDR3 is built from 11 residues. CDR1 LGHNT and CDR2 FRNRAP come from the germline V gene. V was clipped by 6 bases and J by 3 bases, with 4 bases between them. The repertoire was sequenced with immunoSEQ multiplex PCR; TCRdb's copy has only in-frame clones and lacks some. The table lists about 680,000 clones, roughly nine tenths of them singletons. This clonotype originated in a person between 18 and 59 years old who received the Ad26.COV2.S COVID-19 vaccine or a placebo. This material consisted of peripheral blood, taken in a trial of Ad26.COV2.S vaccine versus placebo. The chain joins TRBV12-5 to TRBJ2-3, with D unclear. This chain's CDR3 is CASGLTDTQYF. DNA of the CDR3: TGTGCTAGTGGATTAACAGATACGCAGTATTTT.